This T cell receptor (beta chain) was captured by sequencing in a study of blood T cell repertoires in COVID-19. Study background: Collection of acute and convalescent COVID-19 samples took place in the United States, Italy and Spain.

Profiled with immunoSEQ multiplex PCR; TCRdb holds only in-frame clones, not every one. The data contain under 100,000 clones, 60% to 80% of them seen just once; the ten biggest clones take up about a third. Many counts were recorded for this clone. The germline V and J ends were trimmed by 1 base and 4 bases, with 8 bases remaining between them. In germline, CDR1 is GTSNPN, CDR2 SVGIG (reference sequence). This CDR3 has 13 amino acids. This TCR was recovered from a man aged 55-75 years with COVID-19, enrolled during active disease. The chain combines TRBV30 with TRBJ2-1; D may be TRBD1 (6 bases). What was sequenced was peripheral blood. The CDR3 sequence is CAWSGTEYNEQFF. The CDR3 coding sequence is TGTGCCTGGAGTGGGACAGAATACAATGAGCAGTTCTTC.